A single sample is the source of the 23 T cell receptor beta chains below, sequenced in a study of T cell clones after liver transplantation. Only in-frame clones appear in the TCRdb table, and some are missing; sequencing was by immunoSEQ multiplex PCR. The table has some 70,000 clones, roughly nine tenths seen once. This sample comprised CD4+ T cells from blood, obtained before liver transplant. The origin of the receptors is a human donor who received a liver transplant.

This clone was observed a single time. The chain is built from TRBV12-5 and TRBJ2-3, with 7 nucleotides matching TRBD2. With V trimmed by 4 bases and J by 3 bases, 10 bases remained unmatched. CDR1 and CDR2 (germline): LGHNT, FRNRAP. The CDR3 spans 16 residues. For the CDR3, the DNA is TGTGCTAGTGGTTCCGACCTAAAGGGACTAACAGATACGCAGTATTTT. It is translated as CASGSDLKGLTDTQYF.

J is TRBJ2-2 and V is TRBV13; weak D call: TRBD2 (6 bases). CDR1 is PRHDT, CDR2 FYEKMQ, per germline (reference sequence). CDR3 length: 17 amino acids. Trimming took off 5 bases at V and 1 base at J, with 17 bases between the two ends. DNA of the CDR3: TGTGCCAGCAGCCGGGGAGGATCTAGCCAGAACACCGGGGAGCTGTTTTTT. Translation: CASSRGGSSQNTGELFF.

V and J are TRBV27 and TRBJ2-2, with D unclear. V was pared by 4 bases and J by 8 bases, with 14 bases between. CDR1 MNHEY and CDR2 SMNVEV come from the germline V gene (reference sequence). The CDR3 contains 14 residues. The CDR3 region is CASSWTPLAGELFF. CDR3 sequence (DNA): TGTGCCAGCAGTTGGACCCCCCTGGCAGGGGAGCTGTTTTTT.

CDR3 sequence: CASTESPQPQHF. Written as DNA, the CDR3 is TGTGCCAGCACGGAGTCCCCCCAGCCCCAGCATTTT. The J gene is TRBJ1-5, the V gene TRBV21-1. TRBV21-1 counts as a pseudogene. The CDR3 sequence is 12 residues long.

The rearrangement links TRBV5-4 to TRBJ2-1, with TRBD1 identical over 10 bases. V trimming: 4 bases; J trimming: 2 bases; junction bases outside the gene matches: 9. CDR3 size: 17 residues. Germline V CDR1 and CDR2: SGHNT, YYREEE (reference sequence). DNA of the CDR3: TGTGCCAGCAGCCCTCGTGCCGGGACAGGGGCCTACAATGAGCAGTTCTTC. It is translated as CASSPRAGTGAYNEQFF.

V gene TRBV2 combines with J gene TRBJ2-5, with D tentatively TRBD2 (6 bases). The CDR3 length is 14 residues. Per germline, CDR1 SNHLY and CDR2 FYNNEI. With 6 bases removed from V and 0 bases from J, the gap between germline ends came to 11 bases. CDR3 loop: CASRNGRNQETQYF. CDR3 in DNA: TGTGCCAGCAGGAACGGGAGAAACCAAGAGACCCAGTACTTC.

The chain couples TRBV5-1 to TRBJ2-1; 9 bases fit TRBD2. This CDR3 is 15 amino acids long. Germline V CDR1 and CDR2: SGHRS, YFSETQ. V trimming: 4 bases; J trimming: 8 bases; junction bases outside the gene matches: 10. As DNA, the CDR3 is TGCGCCAGCAGCGATCGTAGCGGGGGTGCGGATGAGCAGTTCTTC. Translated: CASSDRSGGADEQFF. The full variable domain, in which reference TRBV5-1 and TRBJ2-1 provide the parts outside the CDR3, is KAGVTQTPRYLIKTRGQQVTLSCSPISGHRSVSWYQQTPGQGLQFLFEYFSETQRNKGNFPGRFSGRQFSNSRSEMNVSTLELGDSALYLCASSDRSGGADEQFFGPGTRLTVL.

The DNA of the CDR3 is TGTGCCAGCAGCTTAGATCAGTATGGCTACACCTTC. Its protein is CASSLDQYGYTF. The chain couples TRBV11-3 to TRBJ1-2; D not resolved. Germline-derived CDR1 and CDR2 are SGHNT and YENEEA. V dropped 0 bases and J dropped 5 bases, with 4 bases sitting between them. The CDR3 covers 12 residues.

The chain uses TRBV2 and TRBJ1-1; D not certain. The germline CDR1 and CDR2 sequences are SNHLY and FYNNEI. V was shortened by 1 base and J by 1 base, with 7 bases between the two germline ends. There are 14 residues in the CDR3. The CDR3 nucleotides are TGTGCCAGCAGTGAAGTAGGGCCGAACACTGAAGCTTTCTTT. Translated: CASSEVGPNTEAFF.

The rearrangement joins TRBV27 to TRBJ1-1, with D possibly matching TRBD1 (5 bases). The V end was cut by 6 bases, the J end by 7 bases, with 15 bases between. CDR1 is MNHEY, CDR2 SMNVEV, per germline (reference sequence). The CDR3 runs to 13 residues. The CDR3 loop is CASRGTEAREAFF. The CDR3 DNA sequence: TGTGCCAGCAGGGGGACCGAGGCCCGTGAAGCTTTCTTT.

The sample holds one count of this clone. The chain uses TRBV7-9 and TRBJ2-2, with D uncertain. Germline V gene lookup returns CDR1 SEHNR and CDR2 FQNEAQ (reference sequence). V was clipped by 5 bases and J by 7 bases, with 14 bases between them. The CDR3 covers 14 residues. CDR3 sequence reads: CASSPRVENGELFF. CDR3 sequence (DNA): TGTGCCAGCAGCCCGCGCGTCGAGAACGGGGAGCTGTTTTTT.

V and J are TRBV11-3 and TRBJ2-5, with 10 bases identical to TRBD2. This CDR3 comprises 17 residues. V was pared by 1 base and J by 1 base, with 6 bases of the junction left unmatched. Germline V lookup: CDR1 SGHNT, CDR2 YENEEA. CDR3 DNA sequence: TGTGCCAGCAGCTTAGGAAGTCTAGCGGGGGTCCAAGAGACCCAGTACTTC. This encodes CASSLGSLAGVQETQYF.

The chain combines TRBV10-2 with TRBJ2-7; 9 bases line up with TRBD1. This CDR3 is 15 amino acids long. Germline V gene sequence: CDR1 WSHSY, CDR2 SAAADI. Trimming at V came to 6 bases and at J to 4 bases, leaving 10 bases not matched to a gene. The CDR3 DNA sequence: TGCGCCAGCAGGGGGGGGACAGGGAGACATTACGAGCAGTACTTC. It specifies CASRGGTGRHYEQYF.

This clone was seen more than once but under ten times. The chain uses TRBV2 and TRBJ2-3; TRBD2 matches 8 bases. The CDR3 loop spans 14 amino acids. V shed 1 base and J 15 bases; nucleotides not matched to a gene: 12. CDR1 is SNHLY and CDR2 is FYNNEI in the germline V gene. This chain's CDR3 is CASSEGTPGTRGYF. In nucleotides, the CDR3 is TGTGCCAGCAGTGAAGGCACTCCAGGGACTAGGGGCTATTTT. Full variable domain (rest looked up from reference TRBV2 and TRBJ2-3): EPEVTQTPSHQVTQMGQEVILRCVPISNHLYFYWYRQILGQKVEFLVSFYNNEISEKSEIFDDQFSVERPDGSNFTLKIRSTKLEDSAMYFCASSEGTPGTRGYFGPGTRLTVL.

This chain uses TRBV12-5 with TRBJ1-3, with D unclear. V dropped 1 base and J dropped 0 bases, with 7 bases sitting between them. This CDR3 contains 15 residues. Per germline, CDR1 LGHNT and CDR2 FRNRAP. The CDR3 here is CASGLGQSSGNTIYF. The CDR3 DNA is TGTGCTAGTGGTTTGGGTCAGTCCTCTGGAAACACCATATATTTT.

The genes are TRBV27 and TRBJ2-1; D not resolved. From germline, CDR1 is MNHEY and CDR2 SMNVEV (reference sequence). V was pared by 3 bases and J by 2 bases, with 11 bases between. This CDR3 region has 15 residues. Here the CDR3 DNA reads TGTGCCAGCAGTTTTTCTGCGGACCCCTACAATGAGCAGTTCTTC. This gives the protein CASSFSADPYNEQFF.

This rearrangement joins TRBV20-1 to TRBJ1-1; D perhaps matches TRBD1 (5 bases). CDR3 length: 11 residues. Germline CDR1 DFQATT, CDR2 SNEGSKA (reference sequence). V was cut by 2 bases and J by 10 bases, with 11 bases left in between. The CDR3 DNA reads TGCAGTGCTAGAAGGGACGAGGTAGCTTTCTTT. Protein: CSARRDEVAFF.

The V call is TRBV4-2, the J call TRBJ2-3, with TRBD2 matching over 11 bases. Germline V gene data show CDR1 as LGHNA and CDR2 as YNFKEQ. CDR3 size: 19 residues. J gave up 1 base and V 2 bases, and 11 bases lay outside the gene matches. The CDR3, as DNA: TGTGCCAGCAGCCAAACCGGGACTAGCGGAGCAGGTGGCACAGATACGCAGTATTTT. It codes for CASSQTGTSGAGGTDTQYF.

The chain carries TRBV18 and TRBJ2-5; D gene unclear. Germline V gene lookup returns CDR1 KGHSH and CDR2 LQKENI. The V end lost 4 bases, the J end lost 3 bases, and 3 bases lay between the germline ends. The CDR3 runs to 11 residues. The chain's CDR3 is CASSLKETQYF. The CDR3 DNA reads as TGTGCCAGCTCACTAAAAGAGACCCAGTACTTC.

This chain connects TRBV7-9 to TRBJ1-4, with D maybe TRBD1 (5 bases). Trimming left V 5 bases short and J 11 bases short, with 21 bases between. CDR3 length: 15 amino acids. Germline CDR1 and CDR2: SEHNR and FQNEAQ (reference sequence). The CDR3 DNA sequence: TGTGCCAGCAGCCGTACCGTCGGGGGTCAAGAGAAACTGTTTTTT. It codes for CASSRTVGGQEKLFF.

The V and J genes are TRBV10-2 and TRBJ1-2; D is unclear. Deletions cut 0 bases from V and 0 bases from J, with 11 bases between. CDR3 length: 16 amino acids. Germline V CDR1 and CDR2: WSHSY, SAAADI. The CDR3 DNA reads TGCGCCAGCAGTGAGTCGTTAGGAGCTACTAACTATGGCTACACCTTC. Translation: CASSESLGATNYGYTF.

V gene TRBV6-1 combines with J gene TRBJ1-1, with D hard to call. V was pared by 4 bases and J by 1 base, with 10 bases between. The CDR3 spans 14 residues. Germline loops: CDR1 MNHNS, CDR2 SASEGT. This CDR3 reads CASSVYRANTEAFF. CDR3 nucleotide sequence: TGTGCCAGCAGTGTTTACAGAGCGAACACTGAAGCTTTCTTT.

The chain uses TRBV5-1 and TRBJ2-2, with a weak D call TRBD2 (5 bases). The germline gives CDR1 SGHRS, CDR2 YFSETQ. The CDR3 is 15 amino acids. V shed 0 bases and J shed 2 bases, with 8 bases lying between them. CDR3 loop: CASSLERPNTGELFF. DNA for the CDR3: TGCGCCAGCAGCTTGGAGCGGCCCAACACCGGGGAGCTGTTTTTT.